The sequence of this TCR beta chain was determined in a study of tumor-infiltrating lymphocytes in oesophageal squamous cell carcinoma. TCRdb recomputed calls from the PCR reads with MiXCR, one row per CDR3 protein. The sample holds 9,500 or so distinct CDR3 sequences; roughly 58% are singletons and the top ten take 35% to 45%. This CDR3 is built from 14 residues. Germline CDR1 is MNHEY and CDR2 is SVGEGT. A remark on this clonotype: At one end, the junction sequence differs from germline, possibly due to a read error.

The TCR comes from a female donor with esophageal squamous cell carcinoma. The sample comprised esophageal tumor tissue. The V call is TRBV6-2 or TRBV6-3, the J call TRBJ2-4; D possibly matches TRBD1 or TRBD2 (5 bases each). The closer fit of TRBJ2-7 to the DNA end suggests the J call may be wrong. Here the CDR3 DNA reads TGTGCCAGCAGTGGTTGGGGGTTCTCCCACGAGCAGTACTTC. Translated, it gives CASSGWGFSHEQYF.